This paragraph covers one T cell receptor beta chain sequence. The source of the sample is a study of blood T cell repertoires in COVID-19. Study at large: Sites across the United States, Italy and Spain contributed samples from acute and convalescent COVID-19.

Original handling: Amplification from reference gene primers served as the basis for estimated nucleated cell counts. Here immunoSEQ multiplex PCR was the method, and the copy in TCRdb shows in-frame clones only, minus some. From that table come the V and J calls and clone size; the DNA was used to work out D and trimming. The table lists over 250,000 clones, around 89% of them singletons. Enrollees, about 18 to 95 years old, lived in fewer than 25 US areas. Assignment of participants to cohorts was predicated upon participant-reported clinical history. The CDR3 covers 18 residues. V shed 0 bases and J 1 base; nucleotides not matched to a gene: 10. CDR1 is SGHRS, CDR2 YFSETQ, per germline.

The clonotype was recovered from a man in his forties who had recovered from COVID-19. Source material: PBMCs or T cells enriched from blood (not recorded which). The rearrangement joins TRBV5-1 to TRBJ1-2, with 9 bases matching TRBD1. The CDR3 bases are TGCGCCAGCAGCTTGGACAGGGGGCTCGCAAGCCTTAACTATGGCTACACCTTC. It yields the protein CASSLDRGLASLNYGYTF.